This T cell receptor (beta chain) was profiled in a study of T cell clones after liver transplantation. Study summary: Graft-donor-reactive sequences were compared with third-party-reactive TCRbeta sequences from pre-transplant mixed lymphocyte reactions. HCV positivity affected three of eight recipients; the rest lacked autoimmune or viral indications. Study observations and caveats: In a couple of subjects, few donor cells limited the measurable donor-reactive repertoire.

This CDR3 has 14 amino acids. V dropped 6 bases and J dropped 4; count of bases not matched to a gene: 7. From germline, CDR1 is MNHNS and CDR2 SASEGT. Assay: immunoSEQ multiplex PCR; the TCRdb copy retains only in-frame clones and omits some. Among just over 60,000 clones, 71% were seen once, and the ten largest hold roughly 15%. For this clone: Its antigen is currently unknown.

The starting material was CD4+ T cells from blood, obtained before liver transplant. The clonotype was recovered from a human donor who received a liver transplant. The chain links TRBV6-1 to TRBJ2-7; 9 bases line up with TRBD1. The CDR3 reads CASRRTGAAYEQYF. The CDR3, as DNA: TGTGCCAGCAGACGGACAGGGGCAGCATACGAGCAGTACTTC.